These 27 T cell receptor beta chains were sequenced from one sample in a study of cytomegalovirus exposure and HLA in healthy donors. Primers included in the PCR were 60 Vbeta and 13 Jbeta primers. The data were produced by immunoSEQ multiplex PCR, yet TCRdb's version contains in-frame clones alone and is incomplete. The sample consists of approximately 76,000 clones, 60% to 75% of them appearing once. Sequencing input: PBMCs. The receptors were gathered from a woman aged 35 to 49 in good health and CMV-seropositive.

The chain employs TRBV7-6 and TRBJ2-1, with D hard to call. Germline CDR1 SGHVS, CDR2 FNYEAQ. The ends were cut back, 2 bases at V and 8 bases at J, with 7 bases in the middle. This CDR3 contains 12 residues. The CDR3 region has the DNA TGTGCCAGCAGCTTAAATTTCTATGAGCAGTTCTTC. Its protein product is CASSLNFYEQFF.

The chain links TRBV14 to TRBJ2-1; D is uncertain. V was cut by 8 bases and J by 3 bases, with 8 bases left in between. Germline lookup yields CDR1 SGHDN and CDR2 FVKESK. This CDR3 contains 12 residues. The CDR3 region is CASASNYNEQFF. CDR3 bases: TGTGCCAGCGCCAGTAACTACAATGAGCAGTTCTTC.

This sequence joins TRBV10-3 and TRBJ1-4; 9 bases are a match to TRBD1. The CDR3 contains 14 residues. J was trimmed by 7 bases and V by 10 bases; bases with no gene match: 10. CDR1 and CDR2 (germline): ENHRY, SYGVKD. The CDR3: CATTVGQGSEKLFF. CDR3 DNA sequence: TGTGCCACGACAGTGGGACAGGGTAGTGAAAAACTGTTTTTT.

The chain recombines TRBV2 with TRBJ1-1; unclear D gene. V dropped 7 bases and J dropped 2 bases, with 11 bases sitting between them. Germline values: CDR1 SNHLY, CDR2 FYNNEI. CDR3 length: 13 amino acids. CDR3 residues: CASTQTLNTEAFF. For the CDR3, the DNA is TGTGCCAGCACGCAGACATTAAACACTGAAGCTTTCTTT.

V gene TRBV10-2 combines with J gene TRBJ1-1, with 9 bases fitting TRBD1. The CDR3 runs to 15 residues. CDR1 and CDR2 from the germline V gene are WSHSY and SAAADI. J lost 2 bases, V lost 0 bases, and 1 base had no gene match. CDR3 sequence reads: CASSESGQGNTEAFF. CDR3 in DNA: TGCGCCAGCAGTGAGTCGGGACAGGGAAACACTGAAGCTTTCTTT.

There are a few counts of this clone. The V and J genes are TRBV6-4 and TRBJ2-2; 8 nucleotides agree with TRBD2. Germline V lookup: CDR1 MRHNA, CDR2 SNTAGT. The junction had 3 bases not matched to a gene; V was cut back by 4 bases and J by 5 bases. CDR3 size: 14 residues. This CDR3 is CASSVLAETGELFF. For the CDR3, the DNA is TGTGCCAGCAGTGTACTAGCGGAGACCGGGGAGCTGTTTTTT.

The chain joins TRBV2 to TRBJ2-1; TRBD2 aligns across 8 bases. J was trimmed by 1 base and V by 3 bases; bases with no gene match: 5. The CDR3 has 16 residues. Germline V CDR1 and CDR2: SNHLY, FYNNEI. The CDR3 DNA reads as TGTGCCAGCAGTGAGGTCAGCGGGAGATCCTACAATGAGCAGTTCTTC. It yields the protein CASSEVSGRSYNEQFF.

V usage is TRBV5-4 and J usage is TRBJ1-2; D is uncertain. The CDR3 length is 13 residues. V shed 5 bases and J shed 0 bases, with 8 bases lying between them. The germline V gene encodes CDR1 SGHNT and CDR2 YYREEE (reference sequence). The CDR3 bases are TGTGCCAGCAGGGCCAGGACTAACTATGGCTACACCTTC. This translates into CASRARTNYGYTF.

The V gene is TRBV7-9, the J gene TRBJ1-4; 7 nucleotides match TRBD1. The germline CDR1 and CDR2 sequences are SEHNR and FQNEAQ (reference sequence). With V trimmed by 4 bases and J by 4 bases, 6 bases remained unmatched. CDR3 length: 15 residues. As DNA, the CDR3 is TGTGCCAGCAGCTCCGGGACAGCGGTTAATGAAAAACTGTTTTTT. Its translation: CASSSGTAVNEKLFF.

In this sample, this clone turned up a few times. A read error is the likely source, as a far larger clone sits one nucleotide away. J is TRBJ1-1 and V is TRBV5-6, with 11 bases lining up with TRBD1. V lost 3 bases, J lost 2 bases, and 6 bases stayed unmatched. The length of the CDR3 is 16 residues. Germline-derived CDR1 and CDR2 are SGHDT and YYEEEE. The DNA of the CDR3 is TGTGCCAGCAGCTGGTTCGGGACAGGGGGTAACACTGAAGCTTTCTTT. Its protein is CASSWFGTGGNTEAFF.

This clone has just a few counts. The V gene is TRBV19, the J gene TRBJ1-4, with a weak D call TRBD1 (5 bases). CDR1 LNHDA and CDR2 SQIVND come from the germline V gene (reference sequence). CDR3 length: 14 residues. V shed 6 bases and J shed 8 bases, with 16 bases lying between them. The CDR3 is CASSPGTQREKLFF. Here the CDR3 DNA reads TGTGCCAGTAGCCCCGGGACTCAAAGGGAAAAACTGTTTTTT.

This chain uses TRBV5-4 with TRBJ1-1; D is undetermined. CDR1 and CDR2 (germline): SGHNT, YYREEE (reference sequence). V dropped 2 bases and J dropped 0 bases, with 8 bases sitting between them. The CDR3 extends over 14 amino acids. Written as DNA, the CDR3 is TGTGCCAGCAGCTTCTTTCTAGTGAACACTGAAGCTTTCTTT. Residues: CASSFFLVNTEAFF.

This chain's CDR3 is CASSPLTSNANTGELFF. Written as DNA, the CDR3 is TGCGCCAGCAGCCCCCTAACTAGCAACGCGAACACCGGGGAGCTGTTTTTT. V gene TRBV5-1 combines with J gene TRBJ2-2, with D possibly being TRBD2 (6 bases). Trimming left V 4 bases short and J 0 bases short, with 16 bases between. CDR1 SGHRS and CDR2 YFSETQ come from the germline V gene. The CDR3 loop spans 17 amino acids.

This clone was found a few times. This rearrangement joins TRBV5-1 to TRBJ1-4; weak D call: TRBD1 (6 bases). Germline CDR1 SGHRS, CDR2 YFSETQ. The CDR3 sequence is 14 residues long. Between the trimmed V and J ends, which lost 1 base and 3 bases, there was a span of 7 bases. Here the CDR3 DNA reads TGCGCCAGCAGCTTGCGGACAGCTAATGAAAAACTGTTTTTT. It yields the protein CASSLRTANEKLFF.

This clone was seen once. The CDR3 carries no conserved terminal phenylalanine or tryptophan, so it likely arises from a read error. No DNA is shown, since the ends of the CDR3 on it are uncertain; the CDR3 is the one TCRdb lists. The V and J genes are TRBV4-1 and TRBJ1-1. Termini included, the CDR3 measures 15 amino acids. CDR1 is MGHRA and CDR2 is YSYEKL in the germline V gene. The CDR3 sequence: CASSQDSTAGSEALV.

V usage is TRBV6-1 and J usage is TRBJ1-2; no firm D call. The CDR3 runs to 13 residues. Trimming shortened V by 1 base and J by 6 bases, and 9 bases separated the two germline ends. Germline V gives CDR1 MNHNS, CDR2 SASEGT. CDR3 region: CASSEVPRDGYTF. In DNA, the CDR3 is TGTGCCAGCAGTGAAGTCCCGAGGGATGGCTACACCTTC.

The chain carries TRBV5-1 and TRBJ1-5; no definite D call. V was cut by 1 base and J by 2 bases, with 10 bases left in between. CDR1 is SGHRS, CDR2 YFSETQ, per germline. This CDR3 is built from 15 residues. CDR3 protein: CASSLSRGGNQPQHF. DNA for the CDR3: TGCGCCAGCAGCTTGTCTCGCGGGGGCAATCAGCCCCAGCATTTT.

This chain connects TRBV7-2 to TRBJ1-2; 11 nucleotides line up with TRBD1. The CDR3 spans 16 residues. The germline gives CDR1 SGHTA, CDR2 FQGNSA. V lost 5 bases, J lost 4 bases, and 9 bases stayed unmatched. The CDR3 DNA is TGTGCCAGCAGCAACCGGGACAGGGGGAAGGGCTATGGCTACACCTTC. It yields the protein CASSNRDRGKGYGYTF.

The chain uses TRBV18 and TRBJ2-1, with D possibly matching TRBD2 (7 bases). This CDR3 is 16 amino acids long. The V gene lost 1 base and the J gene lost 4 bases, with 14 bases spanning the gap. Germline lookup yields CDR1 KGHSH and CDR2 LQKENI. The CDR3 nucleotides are TGTGCCAGCTCACCACGGGAGGGGGTTAGTTACAATGAGCAGTTCTTC. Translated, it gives CASSPREGVSYNEQFF. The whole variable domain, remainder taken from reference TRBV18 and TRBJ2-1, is NAGVMQNPRHLVRRRGQEARLRCSPMKGHSHVYWYRQLPEEGLKFMVYLQKENIIDESGMPKERFSAEFPKEGPSILRIQQVVRGDSAAYFCASSPREGVSYNEQFFGPGTRLTVL.

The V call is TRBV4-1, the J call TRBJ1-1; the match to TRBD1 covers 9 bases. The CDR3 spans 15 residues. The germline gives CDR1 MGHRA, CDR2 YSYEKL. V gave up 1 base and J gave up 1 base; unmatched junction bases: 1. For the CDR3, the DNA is TGCGCCAGCAGCCAAGGGGACAGGGAGAACACTGAAGCTTTCTTT. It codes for CASSQGDRENTEAFF.

CDR3 amino acids: CASSDDRERTDTQYF. CDR3 sequence (DNA): TGCGCCAGCAGCGATGACAGGGAACGGACAGATACGCAGTATTTT. V and J are TRBV10-1 and TRBJ2-3, with 7 positions matching TRBD1. The CDR3 extends over 15 amino acids. Losses at the gene ends were 6 bases for V and 3 bases for J; bases not matched to a gene: 9. Germline V lookup: CDR1 WNHNN, CDR2 SYGVQD (reference sequence).

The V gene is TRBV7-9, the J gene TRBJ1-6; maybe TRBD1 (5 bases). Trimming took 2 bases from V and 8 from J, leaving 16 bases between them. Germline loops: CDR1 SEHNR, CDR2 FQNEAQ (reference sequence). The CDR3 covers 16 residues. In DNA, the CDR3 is TGTGCCAGCAGCTTAATTTCCGGGACTCTTTATTCACCCCTCCACTTT. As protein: CASSLISGTLYSPLHF.

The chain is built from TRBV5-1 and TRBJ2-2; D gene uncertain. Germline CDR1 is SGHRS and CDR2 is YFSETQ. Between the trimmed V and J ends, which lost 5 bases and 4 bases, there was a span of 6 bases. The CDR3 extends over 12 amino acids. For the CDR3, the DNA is TGCGCCAGCAGGCCCAGCACCGGGGAGCTGTTTTTT. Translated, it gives CASRPSTGELFF.

The DNA of the CDR3 is TGTGCCAGTAGCAAACAGGGGACAGGGATCGCTGAAGCTTTCTTT. Translating it yields CASSKQGTGIAEAFF. The chain uses TRBV19 and TRBJ1-1; TRBD1 matches at 9 bases. Unmatched junction bases numbered 11, after V lost 6 bases and J lost 6 bases. The germline gives CDR1 LNHDA, CDR2 SQIVND (reference sequence). The CDR3 extends over 15 amino acids. Based on the CDR3 plus reference TRBV19 and TRBJ1-1, the full variable domain is DGGITQSPKYLFRKEGQNVTLSCEQNLNHDAMYWYRQDPGQGLRLIYYSQIVNDFQKGDIAEGYSVSREKKESFPLTVTSAQKNPTAFYLCASSKQGTGIAEAFFGQGTRLTVV.

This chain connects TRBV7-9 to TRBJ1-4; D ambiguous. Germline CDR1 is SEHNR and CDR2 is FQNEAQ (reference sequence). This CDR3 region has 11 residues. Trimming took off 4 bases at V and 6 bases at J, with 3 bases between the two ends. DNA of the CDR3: TGTGCCAGCAGCTCCGATGAAAAACTGTTTTTT. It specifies CASSSDEKLFF.

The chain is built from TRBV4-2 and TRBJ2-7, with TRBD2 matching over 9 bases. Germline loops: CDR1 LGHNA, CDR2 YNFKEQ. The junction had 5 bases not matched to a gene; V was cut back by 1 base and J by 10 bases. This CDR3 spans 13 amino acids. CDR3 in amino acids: CASSQALAGQQYF. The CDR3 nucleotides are TGTGCCAGCAGCCAAGCGCTAGCGGGGCAACAGTACTTC.

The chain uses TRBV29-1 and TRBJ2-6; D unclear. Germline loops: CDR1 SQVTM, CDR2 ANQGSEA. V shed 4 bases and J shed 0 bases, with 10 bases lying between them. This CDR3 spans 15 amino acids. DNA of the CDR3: TGCAGCGTTGTGACACAGTCCTCTGGGGCCAACGTCCTGACTTTC. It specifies CSVVTQSSGANVLTF.